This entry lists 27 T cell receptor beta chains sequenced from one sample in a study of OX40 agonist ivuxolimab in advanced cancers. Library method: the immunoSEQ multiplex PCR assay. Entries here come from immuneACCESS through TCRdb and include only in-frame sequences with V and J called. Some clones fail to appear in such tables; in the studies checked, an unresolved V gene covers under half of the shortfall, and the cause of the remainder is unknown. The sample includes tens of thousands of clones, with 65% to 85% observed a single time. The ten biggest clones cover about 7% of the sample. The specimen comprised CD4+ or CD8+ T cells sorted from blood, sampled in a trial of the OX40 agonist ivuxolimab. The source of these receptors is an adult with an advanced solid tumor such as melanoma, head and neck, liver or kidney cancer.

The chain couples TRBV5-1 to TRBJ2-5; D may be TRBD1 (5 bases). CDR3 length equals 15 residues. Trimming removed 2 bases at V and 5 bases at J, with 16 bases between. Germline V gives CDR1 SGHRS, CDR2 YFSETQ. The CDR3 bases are TGCGCCAGCAGCTTTGGACCTCAGGGCCGGGAGACCCAGTACTTC. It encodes CASSFGPQGRETQYF.

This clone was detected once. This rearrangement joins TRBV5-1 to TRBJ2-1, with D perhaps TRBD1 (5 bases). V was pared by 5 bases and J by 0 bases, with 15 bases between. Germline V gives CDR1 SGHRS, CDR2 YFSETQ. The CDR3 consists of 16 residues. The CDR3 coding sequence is TGCGCCAGCAGTCCAGGGTTGTCGGGCTCCTACAATGAGCAGTTCTTC. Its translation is CASSPGLSGSYNEQFF.

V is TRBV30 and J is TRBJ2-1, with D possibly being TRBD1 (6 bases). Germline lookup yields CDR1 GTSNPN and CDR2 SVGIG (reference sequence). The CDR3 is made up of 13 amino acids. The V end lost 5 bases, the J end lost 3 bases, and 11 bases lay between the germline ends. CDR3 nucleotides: TGTGCCTGGGCCTTGGACAGCTACAATGAGCAGTTCTTC. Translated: CAWALDSYNEQFF.

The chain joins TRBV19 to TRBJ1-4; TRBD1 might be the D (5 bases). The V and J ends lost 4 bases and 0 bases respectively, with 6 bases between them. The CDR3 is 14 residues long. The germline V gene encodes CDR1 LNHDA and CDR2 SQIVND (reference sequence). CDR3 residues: CASSTGSTNEKLFF. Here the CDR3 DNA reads TGTGCCAGTAGTACAGGGTCAACTAATGAAAAACTGTTTTTT.

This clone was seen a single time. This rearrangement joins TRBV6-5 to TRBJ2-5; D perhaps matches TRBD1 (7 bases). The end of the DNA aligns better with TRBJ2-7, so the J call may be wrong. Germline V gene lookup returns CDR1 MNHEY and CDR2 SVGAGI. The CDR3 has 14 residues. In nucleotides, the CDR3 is TGTGCCAGCAGTCCCCGCGGAGGGGGCCGCGAGCAGTACTTC. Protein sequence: CASSPRGGGREQYF.

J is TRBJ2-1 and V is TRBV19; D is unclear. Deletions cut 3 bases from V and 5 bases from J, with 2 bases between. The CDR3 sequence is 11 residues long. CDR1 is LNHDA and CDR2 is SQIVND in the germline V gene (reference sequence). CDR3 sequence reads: CASSIHNEQFF. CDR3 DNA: TGTGCCAGTAGTATCCACAATGAGCAGTTCTTC.

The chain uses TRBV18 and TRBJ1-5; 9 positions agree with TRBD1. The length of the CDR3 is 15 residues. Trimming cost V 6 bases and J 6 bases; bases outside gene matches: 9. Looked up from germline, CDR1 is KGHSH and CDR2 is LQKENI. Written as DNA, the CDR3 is TGTGCCAGCTCCAGGGGACAGGGAGGAGGTCAGCCCCAGCATTTT. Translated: CASSRGQGGGQPQHF.

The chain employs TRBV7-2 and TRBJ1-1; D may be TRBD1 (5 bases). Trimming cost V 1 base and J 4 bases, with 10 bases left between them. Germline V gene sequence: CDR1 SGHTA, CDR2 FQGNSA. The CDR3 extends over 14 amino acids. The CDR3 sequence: CASSLGQFSTEAFF. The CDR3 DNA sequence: TGTGCCAGCAGCTTAGGACAGTTTTCCACTGAAGCTTTCTTT.

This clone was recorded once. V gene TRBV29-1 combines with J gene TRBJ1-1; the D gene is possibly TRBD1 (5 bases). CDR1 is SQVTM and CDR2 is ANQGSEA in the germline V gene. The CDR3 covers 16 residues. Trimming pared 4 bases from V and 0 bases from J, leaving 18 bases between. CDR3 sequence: CSVGTGLSFVNTEAFF. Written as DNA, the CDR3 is TGCAGCGTTGGAACGGGGCTGAGTTTTGTGAACACTGAAGCTTTCTTT. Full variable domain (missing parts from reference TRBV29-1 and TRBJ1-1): SAVISQKPSRDICQRGTSLTIQCQVDSQVTMMFWYRQQPGQSLTLIATANQGSEATYESGFVIDKFPISRPNLTFSTLTVSNMSPEDSSIYLCSVGTGLSFVNTEAFFGQGTRLTVV.

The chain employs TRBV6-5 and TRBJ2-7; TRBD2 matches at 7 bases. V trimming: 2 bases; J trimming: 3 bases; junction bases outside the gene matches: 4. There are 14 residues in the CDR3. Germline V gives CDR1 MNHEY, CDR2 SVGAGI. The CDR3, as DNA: TGTGCCAGCAGTTACAAGGGAGGGTTCTACGAGCAGTACTTC. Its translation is CASSYKGGFYEQYF.

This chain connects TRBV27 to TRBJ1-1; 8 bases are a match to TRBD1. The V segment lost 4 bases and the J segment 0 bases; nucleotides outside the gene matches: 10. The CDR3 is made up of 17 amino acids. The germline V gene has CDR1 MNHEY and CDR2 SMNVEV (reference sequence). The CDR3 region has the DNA TGTGCCAGCAGTTCCCGGACAGGGCCCTTGTTGAACACTGAAGCTTTCTTT. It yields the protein CASSSRTGPLLNTEAFF.

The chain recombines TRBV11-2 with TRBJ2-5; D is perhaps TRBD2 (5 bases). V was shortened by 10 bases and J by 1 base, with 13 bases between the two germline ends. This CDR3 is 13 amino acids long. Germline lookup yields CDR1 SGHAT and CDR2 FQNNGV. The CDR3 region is CATARAGQETQYF. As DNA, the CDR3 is TGTGCCACCGCTCGGGCGGGCCAAGAGACCCAGTACTTC. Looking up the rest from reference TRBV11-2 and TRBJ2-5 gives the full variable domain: EAGVAQSPRYKIIEKRQSVAFWCNPISGHATLYWYQQILGQGPKLLIQFQNNGVVDDSQLPKDRFSAERLKGVDSTLKIQPAKLEDSAVYLCATARAGQETQYFGPGTRLLVL.

The CDR3 loop is CASSLVGGENTEAFF. For the CDR3, the DNA is TGTGCCAGCAGCTTGGTAGGGGGCGAAAACACTGAAGCTTTCTTT. This chain joins TRBV5-6 and TRBJ1-1; 7 bases fit TRBD1. This CDR3 is 15 amino acids long. V lost 0 bases, J lost 2 bases, and 4 bases stayed unmatched. CDR1 SGHDT and CDR2 YYEEEE come from the germline V gene. The variable domain in full, completed from reference TRBV5-6 and TRBJ1-1, reads DAGVTQSPTHLIKTRGQQVTLRCSPKSGHDTVSWYQQALGQGPQFIFQYYEEEERQRGNFPDRFSGHQFPNYSSELNVNALLLGDSALYLCASSLVGGENTEAFFGQGTRLTVV.

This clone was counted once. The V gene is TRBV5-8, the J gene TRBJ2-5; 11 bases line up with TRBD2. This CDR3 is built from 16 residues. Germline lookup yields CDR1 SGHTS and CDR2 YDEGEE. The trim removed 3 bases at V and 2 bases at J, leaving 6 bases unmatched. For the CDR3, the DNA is TGTGCCAGCAGCTACCATAGCGGGGGGGATCAAGAGACCCAGTACTTC. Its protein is CASSYHSGGDQETQYF.

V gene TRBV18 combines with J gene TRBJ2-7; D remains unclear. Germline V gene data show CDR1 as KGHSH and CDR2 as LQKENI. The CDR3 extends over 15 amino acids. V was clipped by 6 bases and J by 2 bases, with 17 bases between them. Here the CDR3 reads CASSRSRTETYEQYF. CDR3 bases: TGTGCCAGCTCCCGTTCGCGGACGGAGACCTACGAGCAGTACTTC.

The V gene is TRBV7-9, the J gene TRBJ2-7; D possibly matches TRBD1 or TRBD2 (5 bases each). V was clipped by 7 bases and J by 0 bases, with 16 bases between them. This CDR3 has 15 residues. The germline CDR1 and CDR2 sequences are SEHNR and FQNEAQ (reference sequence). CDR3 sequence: CASTVVPGSSYEQYF. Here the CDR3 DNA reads TGTGCCAGCACCGTTGTACCAGGGAGCTCCTACGAGCAGTACTTC.

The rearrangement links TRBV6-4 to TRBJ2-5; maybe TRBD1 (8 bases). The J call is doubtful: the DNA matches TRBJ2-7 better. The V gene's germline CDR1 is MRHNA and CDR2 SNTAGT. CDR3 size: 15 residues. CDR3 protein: CASSDTGGDSYEQYF. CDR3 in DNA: TGTGCCAGCAGTGACACAGGGGGGGATTCCTACGAGCAGTACTTC.

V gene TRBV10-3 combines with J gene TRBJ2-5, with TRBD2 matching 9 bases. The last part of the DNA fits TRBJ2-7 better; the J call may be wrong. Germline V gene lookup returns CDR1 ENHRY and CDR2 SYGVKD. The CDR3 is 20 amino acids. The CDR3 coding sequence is TGTGCCATCAGTGAGTCGATGGGCGGGAGCCGAGCGGGGGGCGCCTACGAGCAGTACTTC. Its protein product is CAISESMGGSRAGGAYEQYF.

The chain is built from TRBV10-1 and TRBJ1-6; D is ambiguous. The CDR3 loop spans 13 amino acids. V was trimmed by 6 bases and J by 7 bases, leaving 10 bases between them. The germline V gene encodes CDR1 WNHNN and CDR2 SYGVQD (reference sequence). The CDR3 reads CASSDLGNSPLHF. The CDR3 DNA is TGCGCCAGCAGCGACCTGGGCAATTCACCCCTCCACTTT.

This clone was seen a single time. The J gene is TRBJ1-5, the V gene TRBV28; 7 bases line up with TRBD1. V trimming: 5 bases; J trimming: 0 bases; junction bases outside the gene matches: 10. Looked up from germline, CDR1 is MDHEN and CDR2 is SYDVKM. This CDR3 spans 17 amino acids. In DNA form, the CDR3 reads TGTGCCAGCAGTCCACCTACGACAGGGTTTAGCAATCAGCCCCAGCATTTT. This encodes CASSPPTTGFSNQPQHF. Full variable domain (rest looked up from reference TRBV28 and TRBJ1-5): DVKVTQSSRYLVKRTGEKVFLECVQDMDHENMFWYRQDPGLGLRLIYFSYDVKMKEKGDIPEGYSVSREKKERFSLILESASTNQTSMYLCASSPPTTGFSNQPQHFGDGTRLSIL.

The CDR3 sequence is CASSQDSSANSYNEQFF. As DNA, the CDR3 is TGTGCCAGCAGCCAAGATTCGAGTGCAAACTCCTACAATGAGCAGTTCTTC. The rearrangement joins TRBV4-2 to TRBJ2-1; unclear D gene. The V gene lost 0 bases and the J gene lost 0 bases, with 12 bases spanning the gap. The germline V gene encodes CDR1 LGHNA and CDR2 YNFKEQ. This CDR3 has 17 residues.

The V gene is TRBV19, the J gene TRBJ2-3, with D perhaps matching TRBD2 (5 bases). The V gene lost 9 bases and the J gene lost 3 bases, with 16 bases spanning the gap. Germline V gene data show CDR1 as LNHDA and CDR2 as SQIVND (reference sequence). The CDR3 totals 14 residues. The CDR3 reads CASKRAGSTDTQYF. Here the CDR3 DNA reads TGTGCCAGCAAGAGGGCCGGGTCGACAGATACGCAGTATTTT.

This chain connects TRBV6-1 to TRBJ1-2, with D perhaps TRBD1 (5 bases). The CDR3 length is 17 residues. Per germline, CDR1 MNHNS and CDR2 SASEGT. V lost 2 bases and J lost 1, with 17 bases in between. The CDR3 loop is CASSEMDWTPLNYGYTF. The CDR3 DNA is TGTGCCAGCAGTGAAATGGATTGGACACCTCTTAACTATGGCTACACCTTC.

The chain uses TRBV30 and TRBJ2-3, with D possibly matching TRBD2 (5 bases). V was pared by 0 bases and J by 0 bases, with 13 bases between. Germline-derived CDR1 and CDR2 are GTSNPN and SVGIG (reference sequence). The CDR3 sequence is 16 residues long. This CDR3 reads CAWSVGVDGSTDTQYF. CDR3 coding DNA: TGTGCCTGGAGTGTGGGAGTTGACGGGAGCACAGATACGCAGTATTTT.

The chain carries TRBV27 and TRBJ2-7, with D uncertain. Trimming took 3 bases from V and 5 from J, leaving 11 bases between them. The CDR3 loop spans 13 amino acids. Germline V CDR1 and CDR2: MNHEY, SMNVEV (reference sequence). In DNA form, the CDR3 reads TGTGCCAGCAGTTTTTTGGGGATCAACGAGCAGTACTTC. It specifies CASSFLGINEQYF.

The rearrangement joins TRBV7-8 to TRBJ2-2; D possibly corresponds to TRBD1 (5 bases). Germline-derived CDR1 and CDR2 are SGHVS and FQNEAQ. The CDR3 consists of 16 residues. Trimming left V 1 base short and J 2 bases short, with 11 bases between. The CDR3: CASSLEGKPNTGELFF. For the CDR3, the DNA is TGTGCCAGCAGCTTAGAGGGGAAACCTAACACCGGGGAGCTGTTTTTT.

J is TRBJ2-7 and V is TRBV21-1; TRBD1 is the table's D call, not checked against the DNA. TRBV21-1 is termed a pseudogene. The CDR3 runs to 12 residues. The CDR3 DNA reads TGTGCCTACCCGCCTCAGGCCTACGAGCAGTACTTC. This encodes CAYPPQAYEQYF.